This T cell receptor beta chain was found in a study of chemoradiotherapy in HPV16-positive cancers. Study at large: Functional T-cell assays on a couple of HPV16-positive patients' cells defined candidate HPV-specific clones and common TCR motifs. Points from the study as a whole: For HPV16-positive patients, expanding HPV-responsive T cells associated with longer recurrence-free survival. HPV-specific T cells were functionally defined from only a couple of HPV16-positive patients.

A word on this clone: Its specificity is unknown.

Repeated repertoire sampling spanned the course of chemoradiotherapy. This table comes from immunoSEQ multiplex PCR, and its TCRdb copy is limited to in-frame clones, with some not included. The sample consists of 7,700 or so clones, around 68% of them appearing once. V was shortened by 1 base and J by 0 bases, with 10 bases between the two germline ends. CDR1 KGHSH and CDR2 LQKENI come from the germline V gene. The CDR3 sequence is 16 residues long. Sample acquisition took place from a patient who underwent chemoradiotherapy. The rearrangement joins TRBV18 to TRBJ1-5; D is undetermined. The clonotype comes from a human donor with HPV-associated anogenital cancer. In DNA, the CDR3 is TGTGCCAGCTCACCACAAACGTCCTATAGCAATCAGCCCCAGCATTTT. This sequence encodes CASSPQTSYSNQPQHF.